These 22 T cell receptor beta chains share one sample of origin, sequenced in a study of T cell clusters in autoimmune cytopenias. TRB amplification used approximately 250 ng of peripheral blood genomic DNA. Multiplex touch-down PCR amplified TRB using TRB-A and TRB-B pools in one tube. TCRdb reprocessed the multiplex PCR reads; each CDR3 protein has one entry and no DNA is given. Recorded for this sample: 5,500 to 6,500 distinct CDR3 sequences. Sequencing was done on a sample of peripheral blood. These receptors originate from a human donor with an autoimmune cytopenia or autoimmune hepatitis (not recorded which).

The chain employs TRBV27 and TRBJ2-3; the D gene TCRdb calls, TRBD2, cannot be checked with no DNA. CDR1 MNHEY and CDR2 SMNVEV come from the germline V gene (reference sequence). This CDR3 spans 16 amino acids. This CDR3 is CASSVGTSGGTDTQYF.

The V call is TRBV4-1, the J call TRBJ2-1; no DNA is available, so the TRBD2 call from TCRdb remains unchecked. The CDR3 runs to 14 residues. CDR1 MGHRA and CDR2 YSYEKL come from the germline V gene. CDR3 in amino acids: CASSLRAGHNEQFF.

Frequency places this clonotype as medium-sized. The CDR3: CASSTVSHQPQHF. V gene TRBV19 combines with J gene TRBJ1-5. Germline V CDR1 and CDR2: LNHDA, SQIVND (reference sequence). This CDR3 spans 13 amino acids.

This clonotype registers medium-sized by frequency. The CDR3: CAWRLRDEQFF. V usage is TRBV30 and J usage is TRBJ2-1. The germline V gene encodes CDR1 GTSNPN and CDR2 SVGIG (reference sequence). This CDR3 region has 11 residues.

J is TRBJ1-5 and V is TRBV7-9. The CDR3 length is 12 residues. CDR1 SEHNR and CDR2 FQNEAQ come from the germline V gene (reference sequence). CDR3 sequence: CASSLEGGGQHF. Full variable domain (outside the CDR3, taken from reference TRBV7-9 and TRBJ1-5): DTGVSQNPRHKITKRGQNVTFRCDPISEHNRLYWYRQTLGQGPEFLTYFQNEAQLEKSRLLSDRFSAERPKGSFSTLEIQRTEQGDSAMYLCASSLEGGGQHFGDGTRLSIL.

This CDR3 is CASSASSYEQYF. The chain has TRBV7-6 and TRBJ2-7. The CDR3 is made up of 12 amino acids. CDR1 is SGHVS, CDR2 FNYEAQ, per germline.

According to its frequency, this clonotype is medium-sized. The chain combines TRBV6-5 with TRBJ1-2. The CDR3 runs to 15 residues. Germline assignment: CDR1 MNHEY and CDR2 SVGAGI. The CDR3 sequence is CASSYSHDGYYGYTF.

The V call is TRBV5-6, the J call TRBJ2-1; the D gene TCRdb calls, TRBD2, cannot be checked with no DNA. This CDR3 comprises 14 residues. Germline V gene sequence: CDR1 SGHDT, CDR2 YYEEEE. This CDR3 is CASTTGGGAGEQFF. The whole variable domain, remainder taken from reference TRBV5-6 and TRBJ2-1, is DAGVTQSPTHLIKTRGQQVTLRCSPKSGHDTVSWYQQALGQGPQFIFQYYEEEERQRGNFPDRFSGHQFPNYSSELNVNALLLGDSALYLCASTTGGGAGEQFFGPGTRLTVL.

This clonotype shows up as medium-sized by frequency. This sequence joins TRBV30 and TRBJ2-7. Germline assignment: CDR1 GTSNPN and CDR2 SVGIG (reference sequence). The CDR3 consists of 13 residues. The chain's CDR3 is CAWSVTPQGSQYF.

This clonotype is labeled medium-sized based on frequency. This chain connects TRBV19 to TRBJ1-1; the D call from TCRdb, TRBD1, cannot be confirmed without DNA. CDR3 length: 17 amino acids. Looked up from germline, CDR1 is LNHDA and CDR2 is SQIVND (reference sequence). CDR3 region: CASSPTPGQGRDTEAFF. Full variable domain (missing parts from reference TRBV19 and TRBJ1-1): DGGITQSPKYLFRKEGQNVTLSCEQNLNHDAMYWYRQDPGQGLRLIYYSQIVNDFQKGDIAEGYSVSREKKESFPLTVTSAQKNPTAFYLCASSPTPGQGRDTEAFFGQGTRLTVV.

This chain joins TRBV5-8 and TRBJ2-7; TCRdb lists TRBD2, though no DNA is available to test this call. Germline V CDR1 and CDR2: SGHTS, YDEGEE. The length of the CDR3 is 14 residues. This chain's CDR3 is CASSLIQGGAEQYF.

This clonotype counts as medium-sized by frequency. The V call is TRBV11-3, the J call TRBJ1-4; the D call of TRBD1 rests on TCRdb alone, since no DNA is present to check it. The CDR3 length is 16 residues. Germline V gene data show CDR1 as SGHNT and CDR2 as YENEEA. CDR3 loop: CASSSKTRDQNEKLFF. The entire variable domain, with the rest obtained from reference TRBV11-3 and TRBJ1-4, is as follows: EAGVVQSPRYKIIEKKQPVAFWCNPISGHNTLYWYLQNLGQGPELLIRYENEEAVDDSQLPKDRFSAERLKGVDSTLKIQPAELGDSAVYLCASSSKTRDQNEKLFFGSGTQLSVL.

This chain links TRBV30 with TRBJ1-1; TCRdb's assignment of TRBD1 cannot be checked, as there is no DNA. Looked up from germline, CDR1 is GTSNPN and CDR2 is SVGIG (reference sequence). The CDR3 covers 13 residues. The CDR3 is CAWAQGSNTEAFF.

The chain couples TRBV20-1 to TRBJ2-7; checking the TCRdb D call of TRBD2 is not possible without DNA. The CDR3 has 14 residues. CDR1 is DFQATT, CDR2 SNEGSKA, per germline (reference sequence). CDR3 region: CSASLAGRTYEQYF.

By frequency, this clonotype is medium-sized. The chain uses TRBV6-5 and TRBJ2-3. Germline CDR1 MNHEY, CDR2 SVGAGI. The CDR3 contains 15 residues. CDR3 in amino acids: CAHGVTGNTLDTQYF.

The chain carries TRBV12-3 or TRBV12-4 and TRBJ1-1. The CDR3 consists of 13 residues. CDR3 in amino acids: CASRANLNTEAFF.

This chain links TRBV19 with TRBJ2-1; the D gene TCRdb calls, TRBD2, cannot be checked with no DNA. The CDR3 consists of 17 residues. Germline V gene data show CDR1 as LNHDA and CDR2 as SQIVND (reference sequence). The CDR3 sequence is CASSMGLAGGQTNEQFF. Drawing the rest from reference TRBV19 and TRBJ2-1, the complete variable domain is DGGITQSPKYLFRKEGQNVTLSCEQNLNHDAMYWYRQDPGQGLRLIYYSQIVNDFQKGDIAEGYSVSREKKESFPLTVTSAQKNPTAFYLCASSMGLAGGQTNEQFFGPGTRLTVL.

CDR3 protein: CASSGSQQAIYEQYF. The rearrangement links TRBV18 to TRBJ2-7. Looked up from germline, CDR1 is KGHSH and CDR2 is LQKENI. CDR3 size: 15 residues.

V gene TRBV6-5 combines with J gene TRBJ1-3; checking the TCRdb D call of TRBD1 is not possible without DNA. Germline V gene lookup returns CDR1 MNHEY and CDR2 SVGAGI. This CDR3 is built from 16 residues. The CDR3 here is CASSYGPGASGNTIYF.

The chain couples TRBV21-1 to TRBJ2-3. TRBV21-1 is a pseudogene segment. This CDR3 is 12 amino acids long. The CDR3 is CARSYWRDTQYF.

This clonotype shows up as medium-sized (0.01 to 0.1%) by frequency. The CDR3 loop reads CASSLGEGVEETQYF. The J gene is TRBJ2-5, the V gene TRBV5-6; the D call from TCRdb, TRBD1, cannot be confirmed without DNA. Germline-derived CDR1 and CDR2 are SGHDT and YYEEEE. The CDR3 covers 15 residues.

J is TRBJ1-4 and V is TRBV14; absent DNA, TCRdb's TRBD1 call cannot be checked. This CDR3 is built from 16 residues. CDR1 and CDR2 (germline): SGHDN, FVKESK. CDR3 sequence reads: CASSQTGYGTNEKLFF.